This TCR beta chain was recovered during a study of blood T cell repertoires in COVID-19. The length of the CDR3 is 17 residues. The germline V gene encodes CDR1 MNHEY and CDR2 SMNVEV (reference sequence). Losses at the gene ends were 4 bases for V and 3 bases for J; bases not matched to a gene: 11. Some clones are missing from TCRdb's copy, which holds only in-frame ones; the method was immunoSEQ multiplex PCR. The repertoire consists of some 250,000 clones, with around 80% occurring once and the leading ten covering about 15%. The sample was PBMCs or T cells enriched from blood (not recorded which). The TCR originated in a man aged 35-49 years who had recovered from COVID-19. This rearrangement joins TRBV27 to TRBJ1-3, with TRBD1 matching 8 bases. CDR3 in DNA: TGTGCCAGCAGTTCTTTATCAGGGGGCGCGTATGGAAACACCATATATTTT. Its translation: CASSSLSGGAYGNTIYF.